The 26 T cell receptor beta chains presented below share a single source sample, sequenced in a study of blood T cell repertoires in COVID-19. Some clones are missing from TCRdb's copy, which holds only in-frame ones; the method was immunoSEQ multiplex PCR. The sample carries fewer than 85,000 clones, approximately 81% recorded once. Material for sequencing was peripheral blood. The receptors originated from an older woman with acute or convalescent COVID-19.

The V gene is TRBV7-9, the J gene TRBJ2-1; 10 positions agree with TRBD2. CDR1 is SEHNR and CDR2 is FQNEAQ in the germline V gene (reference sequence). This CDR3 has 15 amino acids. V was clipped by 5 bases and J by 11 bases; unmatched bases: 12. The chain's CDR3 is CASSPSGGTTYQQFF. CDR3 sequence (DNA): TGTGCCAGCAGCCCTAGCGGGGGCACCACTTATCAGCAGTTCTTC.

V gene TRBV10-3 combines with J gene TRBJ2-1; no clear D gene. V gave up 6 bases and J gave up 1 base, with 13 bases separating them. The germline V gene has CDR1 ENHRY and CDR2 SYGVKD. The CDR3 is 15 amino acids. The CDR3 DNA sequence: TGTGCCATCAGGGAGACGGCAGGTTCCTACAATGAGCAGTTCTTC. Translation gives CAIRETAGSYNEQFF.

The chain joins TRBV4-2 to TRBJ1-1; 8 bases align to TRBD1. Germline CDR1 reads LGHNA; CDR2 reads YNFKEQ. This CDR3 region has 14 residues. Trimming removed 4 bases from V and 6 bases from J; junction bases left unmatched: 7. CDR3 region: CASSPLDRVPEAFF. The DNA of the CDR3 is TGTGCCAGCAGCCCCTTGGACAGGGTGCCTGAAGCTTTCTTT.

The V call is TRBV24-1, the J call TRBJ2-1, with TRBD2 matching over 8 bases. This CDR3 region has 13 residues. Germline V CDR1 and CDR2: KGHDR, SFDVKD. V lost 8 bases, J lost 1 base, and 0 bases stayed unmatched. The DNA for the CDR3 is TGTGCCACCACGGGGGGGTCCTACAATGAGCAGTTCTTC. It is translated as CATTGGSYNEQFF.

V usage is TRBV29-1 and J usage is TRBJ1-2; D unresolved. Germline CDR1 SQVTM, CDR2 ANQGSEA. CDR3 length: 16 residues. Trimming took 5 bases from V and 4 from J, leaving 23 bases between them. The CDR3 nucleotides are TGCAGCGTTAATATAAGCCCCTCGGAGGCGGTCTATGGCTACACCTTC. Translation gives CSVNISPSEAVYGYTF.

This chain connects TRBV5-6 to TRBJ1-3; D perhaps matches TRBD1 (5 bases). Looked up from germline, CDR1 is SGHDT and CDR2 is YYEEEE. Trimming removed 6 bases at V and 2 bases at J, with 12 bases between. The CDR3 sequence is 14 residues long. CDR3 nucleotides: TGTGCCAGCACCAGATGGGGGGCTGGAAACACCATATATTTT. Translation gives CASTRWGAGNTIYF.

V is TRBV28 and J is TRBJ2-7; TRBD1 agrees at 7 bases. The CDR3 is 15 amino acids. Trimming cost V 5 bases and J 4 bases; bases outside gene matches: 11. Germline CDR1 and CDR2: MDHEN and SYDVKM. The CDR3 region is CASSREQGNRYEQYF. The CDR3 bases are TGTGCCAGCAGTAGAGAACAGGGGAACAGATACGAGCAGTACTTC.

V is TRBV7-3 and J is TRBJ2-3; TRBD2 matches 9 bases. The CDR3 runs to 15 residues. The junction had 11 bases not matched to a gene; V was cut back by 6 bases and J by 7 bases. The V gene's germline CDR1 is SGHTA and CDR2 FQGTGA. This chain's CDR3 is CASSSSAGGENTQYF. In DNA, the CDR3 is TGTGCCAGCAGTTCATCTGCGGGGGGGGAAAATACGCAGTATTTT.

CDR3 region: CSVRGGGGASEQFF. CDR3 DNA sequence: TGCAGCGTTCGGGGTGGCGGGGGGGCCTCTGAGCAGTTCTTC. V is TRBV29-1 and J is TRBJ2-1, with 9 bases aligning to TRBD2. Germline loops: CDR1 SQVTM, CDR2 ANQGSEA. The V gene end was trimmed by 5 bases and the J gene end by 9 bases; junction bases not matched to a gene: 11. The CDR3 has 14 residues.

The rearrangement uses TRBV24-1 and TRBJ1-5; 8 nucleotides line up with TRBD1. V shed 6 bases, J shed 7 bases, and the junction held 13 bases outside the gene matches. This CDR3 is 16 amino acids long. Per germline, CDR1 KGHDR and CDR2 SFDVKD. The CDR3 bases are TGTGCCACCAGTCCCCGGGGCAGGGGGCCGGACCAGCCCCAGCATTTT. Translating gives CATSPRGRGPDQPQHF.

The rearrangement uses TRBV5-1 and TRBJ1-3; no clear D gene. Germline CDR1 reads SGHRS; CDR2 reads YFSETQ. Trimming cost V 3 bases and J 0 bases, with 7 bases left between them. This CDR3 comprises 14 residues. The CDR3 bases are TGCGCCAGCAGCTCCGGACTCTCTGGAAACACCATATATTTT. Translation: CASSSGLSGNTIYF.

This clone was picked up a small number of times. The chain employs TRBV19 and TRBJ1-5; D gene uncertain. Trimming removed 4 bases from V and 0 bases from J, with 10 bases in between. Germline V lookup: CDR1 LNHDA, CDR2 SQIVND (reference sequence). CDR3 length equals 15 residues. CDR3 bases: TGTGCCAGTAGTAAAGTTACTTATAGCAATCAGCCCCAGCATTTT. Translation gives CASSKVTYSNQPQHF. The variable domain in full, with the rest retrieved from reference TRBV19 and TRBJ1-5, is DGGITQSPKYLFRKEGQNVTLSCEQNLNHDAMYWYRQDPGQGLRLIYYSQIVNDFQKGDIAEGYSVSREKKESFPLTVTSAQKNPTAFYLCASSKVTYSNQPQHFGDGTRLSIL.

The V and J genes are TRBV6-6 and TRBJ1-2; D possibly corresponds to TRBD1 (6 bases). Trimming took off 7 bases at V and 5 bases at J, with 14 bases between the two ends. CDR3 length: 13 amino acids. From germline, CDR1 is MNHNY and CDR2 SVGAGI (reference sequence). CDR3 in amino acids: CASTATGRYGYTF. CDR3 nucleotide sequence: TGTGCCAGCACCGCGACAGGCCGTTATGGCTACACCTTC.

This clone appeared a single time. The chain employs TRBV24-1 and TRBJ2-3, with D perhaps matching TRBD1 (6 bases). Trimming took 3 bases from V and 3 from J, leaving 12 bases between them. CDR3 length: 15 residues. CDR1 and CDR2 from the germline V gene are KGHDR and SFDVKD. The CDR3 reads CATSDPGAVTDTQYF. As DNA, the CDR3 is TGTGCCACCAGTGATCCAGGGGCGGTAACAGATACGCAGTATTTT.

The chain joins TRBV5-1 to TRBJ2-2, with D maybe TRBD2 (6 bases). This CDR3 has 17 amino acids. Germline CDR1 is SGHRS and CDR2 is YFSETQ. V was shortened by 1 base and J by 6 bases, with 19 bases between the two germline ends. CDR3 region: CASSLRQASEAAGELFF. CDR3 nucleotides: TGCGCCAGCAGCTTGAGGCAGGCTAGCGAGGCTGCCGGGGAGCTGTTTTTT.

The V and J genes are TRBV28 and TRBJ2-5; D might be TRBD1 (6 bases). The germline CDR1 and CDR2 sequences are MDHEN and SYDVKM. V was pared by 4 bases and J by 0 bases, with 12 bases between. The CDR3 consists of 15 residues. This CDR3 is CASSSRDTYQETQYF. In DNA, the CDR3 is TGTGCCAGCAGTTCCCGGGACACTTACCAAGAGACCCAGTACTTC.

This clone is a singleton in its sample. This rearrangement joins TRBV10-2 to TRBJ2-2, with 12 bases aligning to TRBD2. The CDR3 is made up of 15 amino acids. J gave up 5 bases and V 5 bases, and 3 bases lay outside the gene matches. Germline CDR1 is WSHSY and CDR2 is SAAADI. In DNA, the CDR3 is TGCGCCAGCAGTACAGGACTAGCGGGGACCGGGGAGCTGTTTTTT. Residues: CASSTGLAGTGELFF.

The rearrangement joins TRBV2 to TRBJ1-2, with a tentative D call TRBD1 (6 bases). Germline V lookup: CDR1 SNHLY, CDR2 FYNNEI. V lost 11 bases and J lost 7, with 23 bases in between. The CDR3 extends over 14 amino acids. This CDR3 is CAGSSQKQGAGYTF. DNA for the CDR3: TGTGCCGGTTCGTCACAAAAACAGGGTGCTGGCTACACCTTC.

The rearrangement joins TRBV19 to TRBJ1-5; D gene unclear. CDR1 LNHDA and CDR2 SQIVND come from the germline V gene (reference sequence). The CDR3 covers 13 residues. Trimming stripped 7 bases from V and 11 bases from J, with 18 bases between. CDR3: CASMAGSIQSQHF. DNA for the CDR3: TGTGCCAGTATGGCAGGCTCAATACAGTCCCAGCATTTT.

This clone was observed a single time. The rearrangement joins TRBV7-9 to TRBJ2-3, with 7 bases aligning to TRBD2. The CDR3 has 15 amino acids. V shed 6 bases, J shed 1 base, and the junction held 7 bases outside the gene matches. Germline loops: CDR1 SEHNR, CDR2 FQNEAQ (reference sequence). CDR3 DNA sequence: TGTGCCAGCAGAAAGCGGGACCGCCGCACAGATACGCAGTATTTT. Translated: CASRKRDRRTDTQYF.

This clone has just a few counts. The chain uses TRBV6-1 and TRBJ1-1; D possibly corresponds to TRBD1 (6 bases). In germline, CDR1 is MNHNS, CDR2 SASEGT. This CDR3 has 15 residues. V dropped 2 bases and J dropped 3 bases, with 13 bases sitting between them. CDR3 DNA: TGTGCCAGCAGTGAACAGGGAGCAGGGGACACTGAAGCTTTCTTT. It is translated as CASSEQGAGDTEAFF.

This clone appeared once. The chain couples TRBV28 to TRBJ1-2; unclear D gene. This CDR3 has 13 amino acids. Germline CDR1 is MDHEN and CDR2 is SYDVKM. V was clipped by 2 bases and J by 6 bases, with 10 bases between them. CDR3 amino acids: CASSLNKHHGYTF. As DNA, the CDR3 is TGTGCCAGCAGTTTAAATAAACACCATGGCTACACCTTC.

The chain carries TRBV27 and TRBJ1-4; TRBD1 matches 7 bases. The CDR3 consists of 14 residues. Germline CDR1 and CDR2: MNHEY and SMNVEV (reference sequence). J gave up 4 bases and V 6 bases, and 5 bases lay outside the gene matches. The CDR3, as DNA: TGTGCCAGCAGGGTGGGACAGATTAATGAAAAACTGTTTTTT. Its protein product is CASRVGQINEKLFF.

This clone was recorded a few times. The chain carries TRBV14 and TRBJ2-2, with TRBD1 as a possible D gene (6 bases). The germline V gene encodes CDR1 SGHDN and CDR2 FVKESK. V gave up 3 bases and J gave up 3 bases, with 14 bases separating them. CDR3 size: 16 residues. CDR3 sequence: CASSHLQGGDTGELFF. CDR3 DNA: TGTGCCAGCAGCCACCTACAAGGGGGAGACACCGGGGAGCTGTTTTTT.

The rearrangement links TRBV30 to TRBJ1-4; D is unresolved. Trimming cost V 0 bases and J 6 bases, with 14 bases left between them. Germline CDR1 is GTSNPN and CDR2 is SVGIG (reference sequence). The CDR3 is 15 amino acids. CDR3 bases: TGTGCCTGGAGTGTACGGGGTGGGCTTTATGAAAAACTGTTTTTT. Translated, it gives CAWSVRGGLYEKLFF.

The chain couples TRBV5-1 to TRBJ2-2; 7 bases line up with TRBD2. Losses at the gene ends were 3 bases for V and 5 bases for J; bases not matched to a gene: 1. Germline V lookup: CDR1 SGHRS, CDR2 YFSETQ. The CDR3 sequence is 13 residues long. This chain's CDR3 is CASSWEGTGELFF. CDR3 DNA: TGCGCCAGCAGCTGGGAGGGGACCGGGGAGCTGTTTTTT. Full variable domain (remainder filled in from reference TRBV5-1 and TRBJ2-2): KAGVTQTPRYLIKTRGQQVTLSCSPISGHRSVSWYQQTPGQGLQFLFEYFSETQRNKGNFPGRFSGRQFSNSRSEMNVSTLELGDSALYLCASSWEGTGELFFGEGSRLTVL.